Here is one TCR beta chain with its context. In the original workflow: Researchers report that nucleated cell counts were estimated from reference gene primer amplification. The protocol was immunoSEQ multiplex PCR, while the TCRdb copy is restricted to in-frame clones and leaves out a portion. Clone size and V and J calls were adopted from that table, with D and trimming inferred from the DNA. The data contain 12,000 to 15,000 clones, around nine tenths of them seen just once; the ten biggest clones take up roughly 32%. CDR1 is MGHRA, CDR2 YSYEKL, per germline. The ends lost 1 base at V and 8 bases at J; junction bases unmatched: 6. The CDR3 has 16 residues. These data belong to a study of blood T cell repertoires in COVID-19.

The clonotype originates from a human donor in a cohort sampled during active COVID-19. V is TRBV4-1 and J is TRBJ2-1; TRBD2 matches at 12 bases. The material sequenced was peripheral blood. The CDR3 here is CASSQAGLAGSDEQFF. The CDR3 DNA follows: TGCGCCAGCAGCCAAGCCGGACTAGCGGGAAGCGATGAGCAGTTCTTC.